Listed here is a single T cell receptor beta chain. No antigen is known for it. This sample was included in a study of memory CD4+ T cells and cytomegalovirus serostatus. General study points: A US-trained random forest predicted CMV serostatus with median AUC around 0.93.

Original data processing: After removing out-of-frame reads, 2,204,828 distinct TCRbeta sequences remained. Profiling relied on immunoSEQ multiplex PCR, and the TCRdb table lists in-frame clones only, not all of them. The V and J calls and clone size come from that table; D and trimming were worked out from the DNA. The sample lists 35,000 to 45,000 clones; around three quarters were seen once. With 1 base removed from V and 6 bases from J, the gap between germline ends came to 20 bases. Looked up from germline, CDR1 is SGDLS and CDR2 is YYNGEE. The CDR3 has 17 residues. The sort gate was single viable CD3+CD4+CD8-CD45RO+ cells for memory CD4+ T cells.

V usage is TRBV9 and J usage is TRBJ2-1; the D gene is possibly TRBD2 (6 bases). This TCR came from an adult in good health and CMV-seronegative. The sequenced sample was memory CD4+ T cells from blood. In nucleotides, the CDR3 is TGTGCCAGCAGCGTACGAGGGGCTAGCGATGTTCGCAATGAGCAGTTCTTC. The encoded protein is CASSVRGASDVRNEQFF.